The clone carrying this TCR beta chain was seen many times. No antigen is known for it. Libraries were made from TCR beta cDNA, and they carried unique molecular identifiers. The yield from roughly 1 to 10 million T cells was roughly 500,000 cDNA molecules in total. TCRdb ran MiXCR on the PCR reads and lists one entry per CDR3 protein. The table records approximately 730,000 distinct CDR3 sequences, 25% to 30% of them present only once. CDR1 SQVTM and CDR2 ANQGSEA come from the germline V gene. This CDR3 comprises 13 residues. The V gene end was trimmed by 6 bases and the J gene end by 5 bases; junction bases not matched to a gene: 9. These data are taken from a study of post-analysis software for immune sequencing data. Overall study context: The study covered relapsing-remitting, secondary progressive and progressive-relapsing courses of multiple sclerosis. Points from the study as a whole: Comparison of patients with controls showed 4 to 6 TRBV segments more frequent in patients, TRBV5-6, TRBV5-1 and TRBV20-1 among them. Compared with controls, patients showed significantly lower normalized Chao1 diversity. Same-batch samples co-clustered strongly by F measure.

This TCR was sampled from a girl between 5 and 17 years old with multiple sclerosis. What was sequenced was blood. The chain couples TRBV29-1 to TRBJ2-5, with 7 positions matching TRBD1. The CDR3 DNA reads as TGCAGCGTAGAGACAGGGTCTGGGGAGACCCAGTACTTC. Translated, it gives CSVETGSGETQYF.